This T cell receptor beta chain was found in a study of PD-1 blockade in classical Hodgkin lymphoma. Study-wide findings and caveats: Whatever underlies the repertoire differences (possibly disease activity or prior therapy) remains undefined. Researchers reported that CD4+ TCR diversity, though not CD8+, rose significantly by C4D1. Patients were excluded if nivolumab began under 1 year after ASCT (the autologous transplant). Newly diagnosed patients had baseline TCR diversity that was reportedly lower than that of healthy donors.

TCRdb's table, derived via immunoSEQ multiplex PCR, lists solely in-frame clones and lacks some. The table shows under 35,000 clones, with roughly 76% occurring only once. Time point reported: cycle 4 day 1 (C4D1), after 6 weeks of nivolumab. Every single patient, without exception, relapsed after autologous stem cell transplantation, and brentuximab vedotin exposure varied. CDR1 SGDLS and CDR2 YYNGEE come from the germline V gene. The V end was cut by 4 bases, the J end by 1 base, with 5 bases between. The CDR3 has 13 residues. In the case of this clone: No antigen is known for it.

The chain is built from TRBV9 and TRBJ2-2; D call uncertain. Here the sequenced sample was peripheral blood mononuclear cells (PBMCs), taken before the fourth cycle of nivolumab. The source is a human donor with classical Hodgkin lymphoma. For the CDR3, the DNA is TGTGCCAGCAGCTTGAAGAACACCGGGGAGCTGTTTTTT. This codes for CASSLKNTGELFF.